The 28 T cell receptor beta chains reported below all come from one sample, sequenced in a study of T-cell memory formation after mild COVID-19. A single record per CDR3 protein comes from TCRdb applying MiXCR to the 5' RACE reads. Of hundreds of thousands of distinct CDR3 sequences in the sample, about 20% are singletons; the top ten hold under 8.5%. The source material was PBMCs or a T cell subset sorted from them (not recorded which). These receptors were obtained from an adult woman who had mild COVID-19 (a few samples of this study predate the infection). Cell type and time point are not known.

The gene calls are TRBV13 and TRBJ2-3; 9 positions agree with TRBD1. After removal of 5 bases from V and 4 bases from J, the junction contained 13 bases not matched to a gene. This CDR3 comprises 17 residues. Germline V gives CDR1 PRHDT, CDR2 FYEKMQ (reference sequence). The CDR3 DNA reads TGTGCCAGCAGCCCCAACCTAGGACAGGGGAGTGCAGATACGCAGTATTTT. Its protein product is CASSPNLGQGSADTQYF.

This clonotype has only a few counts. For the CDR3, the DNA is TGCAGTGCTAGAGAAACGACTAGACTAGCGGGAATCCTGCATGAGCAGTTCTTC. This codes for CSARETTRLAGILHEQFF. The J gene is TRBJ2-1, the V gene TRBV20-1; 11 bases are a match to TRBD2. Germline V CDR1 and CDR2: DFQATT, SNEGSKA (reference sequence). The V segment lost 0 bases and the J segment 8 bases; nucleotides outside the gene matches: 15. This CDR3 contains 18 residues.

There are a few counts of this clonotype. The chain is built from TRBV20-1 and TRBJ2-3, with TRBD1 matching 10 bases. CDR1 is DFQATT, CDR2 SNEGSKA, per germline (reference sequence). V trimming: 5 bases; J trimming: 5 bases; junction bases outside the gene matches: 10. There are 15 residues in the CDR3. This CDR3 reads CSAAIGTGVGDTQYF. The CDR3 nucleotides read TGCAGTGCTGCCATCGGGACAGGGGTAGGAGATACGCAGTATTTT.

In its sample, this clonotype was seen a few times. The chain carries TRBV12-3 or TRBV12-4 and TRBJ1-5, with a possible D match to TRBD1 (6 bases). The CDR3 runs to 15 residues. V lost 7 bases and J 1 base, leaving 14 bases between the germline ends. The CDR3 DNA reads TGTGCCAGCACCCTAGGGCAGGGGAGCAATCAGCCCCAGCATTTT. Its protein is CASTLGQGSNQPQHF.

J is TRBJ2-2 and V is TRBV2; 8 nucleotides align to TRBD1. The junction had 5 bases not matched to a gene; V was cut back by 6 bases and J by 2 bases. This CDR3 is built from 15 residues. Looked up from germline, CDR1 is SNHLY and CDR2 is FYNNEI. DNA for the CDR3: TGTGCCAGCAGATACAGGGGGGCCAACACCGGGGAGCTGTTTTTT. Encoded protein: CASRYRGANTGELFF.

The chain is built from TRBV20-1 and TRBJ2-7; D remains unclear. V gave up 1 base and J gave up 3 bases, with 10 bases separating them. The length of the CDR3 is 13 residues. Germline loops: CDR1 DFQATT, CDR2 SNEGSKA (reference sequence). The CDR3: CSARGPIGYEQYF. Written as DNA, the CDR3 is TGCAGTGCTAGAGGGCCCATCGGCTACGAGCAGTACTTC.

This chain links TRBV7-9 with TRBJ2-1; unclear D gene. Germline V gives CDR1 SEHNR, CDR2 FQNEAQ (reference sequence). The CDR3 is made up of 12 amino acids. The V end was cut by 5 bases, the J end by 8 bases, with 10 bases between. This CDR3 is CASSVLSYEQFF. Here the CDR3 DNA reads TGTGCCAGCAGCGTTCTGTCCTATGAGCAGTTCTTC. Together with reference TRBV7-9 and TRBJ2-1, the CDR3 gives the full variable domain: DTGVSQNPRHKITKRGQNVTFRCDPISEHNRLYWYRQTLGQGPEFLTYFQNEAQLEKSRLLSDRFSAERPKGSFSTLEIQRTEQGDSAMYLCASSVLSYEQFFGPGTRLTVL.

The CDR3 region is CAISESQGQVYEQYF. Here the CDR3 DNA reads TGTGCCATCAGTGAGTCCCAGGGTCAAGTCTACGAGCAGTACTTC. The chain joins TRBV10-3 to TRBJ2-7; TRBD1 might be the D (5 bases). The CDR3 loop spans 15 amino acids. CDR1 and CDR2 (germline): ENHRY, SYGVKD. V was trimmed by 0 bases and J by 3 bases, leaving 12 bases between them.

The V call is TRBV24-1, the J call TRBJ2-1; 12 bases line up with TRBD2. The J segment lost 5 bases and the V segment lost 2 bases, leaving 6 bases of the junction unmatched. The V gene's germline CDR1 is KGHDR and CDR2 SFDVKD. The CDR3 runs to 17 residues. This CDR3 reads CATSDSRTSGIDNEQFF. CDR3 sequence (DNA): TGTGCCACCAGTGATTCCCGGACTAGCGGGATTGACAATGAGCAGTTCTTC.

In its sample, this clonotype was seen a few times. The chain joins TRBV29-1 to TRBJ2-1, with D possibly TRBD1 on 6 matching bases. The V and J ends lost 0 bases and 12 bases respectively, with 15 bases between them. CDR3 size: 13 residues. The V gene's germline CDR1 is SQVTM and CDR2 ANQGSEA. CDR3 bases: TGCAGCGTTGAAGATCGAGTAGGCAGGGGGCAGTTCTTC. This gives the protein CSVEDRVGRGQFF.

This clonotype was detected only a few times. The CDR3 DNA follows: TGCGCCAGCAGCGCGGGACAGGCTGGCTACACCTTC. It yields the protein CASSAGQAGYTF. The chain is built from TRBV5-1 and TRBJ1-2, with 8 bases identical to TRBD1. The V and J ends lost 4 bases and 7 bases, in that order; junction bases with no gene match: 3. Germline V CDR1 and CDR2: SGHRS, YFSETQ. CDR3 length: 12 amino acids.

This clonotype was seen a few times. CDR3: CASSQAGTGGTDTQYF. CDR3 nucleotide sequence: TGCGCCAGCAGCCAGGCCGGGACAGGGGGTACAGATACGCAGTATTTT. The chain joins TRBV4-3 to TRBJ2-3; 11 bases are a match to TRBD1. The CDR3 has 16 amino acids. V shed 3 bases and J 3 bases; nucleotides not matched to a gene: 5. From germline, CDR1 is LGHNA and CDR2 YSLEER.

This chain links TRBV27 with TRBJ2-7; 8 positions agree with TRBD2. Germline V gene sequence: CDR1 MNHEY, CDR2 SMNVEV (reference sequence). The CDR3 is 13 residues long. The trim removed 7 bases at V and 5 bases at J, leaving 7 bases unmatched. CDR3 nucleotide sequence: TGTGCCAGCAAACAGCGGGGGTTCGACGAGCAGTACTTC. This encodes CASKQRGFDEQYF.

This clonotype was counted a few times. The CDR3 loop is CASSQVQGLAAYNEQFF. The CDR3 nucleotides are TGCGCCAGCAGCCAAGTCCAGGGACTAGCGGCCTACAATGAGCAGTTCTTC. The chain is built from TRBV4-3 and TRBJ2-1; 11 bases agree with TRBD2. Germline V gene sequence: CDR1 LGHNA, CDR2 YSLEER. The length of the CDR3 is 17 residues. Trimming removed 1 base from V and 2 bases from J; junction bases left unmatched: 4.

The CDR3 region is CASSLERGGLNNEQFF. CDR3 DNA sequence: TGTGCCAGCAGCTTGGAGAGAGGGGGGTTAAACAATGAGCAGTTCTTC. The V and J genes are TRBV5-5 and TRBJ2-1, with D perhaps matching TRBD1 or TRBD2 (6 bases each). Trimming took 0 bases from V and 5 from J, leaving 15 bases between them. Germline CDR1 and CDR2: SGHKS and YYEKEE (reference sequence). This CDR3 has 16 amino acids.

This clonotype was detected only a few times. The V call is TRBV15, the J call TRBJ2-3; D is undetermined. The V and J ends lost 5 bases and 1 base respectively, with 7 bases between them. Germline loops: CDR1 LNHNV, CDR2 YYDKDF (reference sequence). There are 13 residues in the CDR3. The CDR3, as DNA: TGTGCCACCAGCGAGTACCGCACAGATACGCAGTATTTT. Amino acid sequence: CATSEYRTDTQYF.

In its sample, this clonotype was seen a few times. V and J are TRBV7-9 and TRBJ2-7, with D possibly matching TRBD1 (5 bases). With 2 bases removed from V and 2 bases from J, the gap between germline ends came to 10 bases. Germline CDR1 is SEHNR and CDR2 is FQNEAQ (reference sequence). This CDR3 spans 14 amino acids. CDR3 bases: TGTGCCAGCAGCTTACAGGGTAGGGCCTACGAGCAGTACTTC. Its translation: CASSLQGRAYEQYF.

This clonotype has just a few counts. This chain joins TRBV12-3 or TRBV12-4 and TRBJ1-2; D is undetermined. This CDR3 comprises 13 residues. The germline V and J ends were trimmed by 7 bases and 4 bases, with 13 bases remaining between them. CDR3 residues: CASTRTGRYGYTF. CDR3 in DNA: TGTGCCAGCACCCGGACGGGTCGCTATGGCTACACCTTC.

V and J are TRBV5-1 and TRBJ2-7, with D perhaps assigned TRBD1 or TRBD2 (5 bases each). Trimming pared 7 bases from V and 0 bases from J, leaving 20 bases between. Germline CDR1 and CDR2: SGHRS and YFSETQ. The CDR3 has 16 amino acids. CDR3: CASGPGRTSSSYEQYF. CDR3 coding DNA: TGCGCCAGCGGACCGGGACGGACATCGAGCTCCTACGAGCAGTACTTC. Combining the CDR3 with reference TRBV5-1 and TRBJ2-7 gives the whole variable domain KAGVTQTPRYLIKTRGQQVTLSCSPISGHRSVSWYQQTPGQGLQFLFEYFSETQRNKGNFPGRFSGRQFSNSRSEMNVSTLELGDSALYLCASGPGRTSSSYEQYFGPGTRLTVT.

The gene calls are TRBV7-8 and TRBJ2-1; a possible D gene is TRBD2 (6 bases). Per germline, CDR1 SGHVS and CDR2 FQNEAQ. V lost 2 bases and J 14 bases, leaving 19 bases between the germline ends. The CDR3 loop spans 14 amino acids. CDR3 region: CASSLMAGGRTKFF. CDR3 nucleotides: TGTGCCAGCAGCTTAATGGCCGGGGGAAGAACCAAGTTCTTC. Together with reference TRBV7-8 and TRBJ2-1, the CDR3 gives the full variable domain: GAGVSQSPRYKVAKRGQDVALRCDPISGHVSLFWYQQALGQGPEFLTYFQNEAQLDKSGLPSDRFFAERPEGSVSTLKIQRTQQEDSAVYLCASSLMAGGRTKFFGPGTRLTVL.

V and J are TRBV7-9 and TRBJ2-1, with D possibly being TRBD2 (5 bases). CDR3 length: 17 amino acids. Trimming cost V 1 base and J 4 bases, with 17 bases left between them. CDR1 SEHNR and CDR2 FQNEAQ come from the germline V gene (reference sequence). CDR3 loop: CASSLDNGLAFYNEQFF. CDR3 DNA sequence: TGTGCCAGCAGCTTAGATAATGGGCTAGCCTTTTACAATGAGCAGTTCTTC.

The chain is built from TRBV29-1 and TRBJ2-7; 7 nucleotides match TRBD2. V gave up 7 bases and J gave up 1 base; unmatched junction bases: 4. This CDR3 has 12 amino acids. Germline lookup yields CDR1 SQVTM and CDR2 ANQGSEA. This CDR3 reads CSAAGESYEQYF. The CDR3, as DNA: TGCAGCGCCGCGGGAGAGTCCTACGAGCAGTACTTC.

This chain's CDR3 is CASSYEANTEAFF. The CDR3 DNA is TGTGCCAGCAGTTACGAGGCAAACACTGAAGCTTTCTTT. V usage is TRBV6-5 and J usage is TRBJ1-1; no firm D call. The CDR3 spans 13 residues. Trimming stripped 2 bases from V and 2 bases from J, with 6 bases between. Per germline, CDR1 MNHEY and CDR2 SVGAGI.

This clonotype appeared a few times. The chain is built from TRBV7-3 and TRBJ1-5; D is uncertain. The V gene's germline CDR1 is SGHTA and CDR2 FQGTGA. The CDR3 is 14 residues long. Here the CDR3 reads CARDRAYSNQPQHF. The CDR3 DNA reads as TGTGCTAGGGATAGAGCCTATAGCAATCAGCCCCAGCATTTT.

The genes are TRBV6-1 and TRBJ1-5; D is unclear. This CDR3 has 11 amino acids. Between the trimmed V and J ends, which lost 4 bases and 7 bases, there was a span of 5 bases. The germline V gene has CDR1 MNHNS and CDR2 SASEGT. CDR3 protein: CASSGTQPQHF. The CDR3, as DNA: TGTGCCAGCAGTGGAACCCAGCCCCAGCATTTT.

This clonotype was observed a few times. An end of the junction does not agree with germline; a read error may underlie this. The chain carries TRBV29-1 and TRBJ2-5; 7 positions agree with TRBD2. The CDR3 has 13 residues. Germline V lookup: CDR1 SQVTM, CDR2 ANQGSEA. The chain's CDR3 is CSVGGGYQKTQYF. The CDR3 DNA is TGCAGCGTTGGGGGGGGTTACCAAAAGACCCAGTACTTC.

The CDR3 region is CASSLVGTDYGYTF. In DNA form, the CDR3 reads TGTGCCAGCAGCCTGGTAGGCACGGACTATGGCTACACCTTC. This chain uses TRBV12-3 or TRBV12-4 with TRBJ1-2; no firm D call. V was pared by 6 bases and J by 3 bases, with 14 bases between. The CDR3 consists of 14 residues.

In this sample, this clonotype turned up a few times. The rearrangement links TRBV12-3 or TRBV12-4 to TRBJ2-1; D is possibly TRBD2 (6 bases). This CDR3 region has 15 residues. V lost 3 bases, J lost 4 bases, and 13 bases lay in between. CDR3 protein: CASSFGTFPYNEQFF. The CDR3, as DNA: TGTGCCAGCAGTTTCGGGACTTTCCCGTACAATGAGCAGTTCTTC.